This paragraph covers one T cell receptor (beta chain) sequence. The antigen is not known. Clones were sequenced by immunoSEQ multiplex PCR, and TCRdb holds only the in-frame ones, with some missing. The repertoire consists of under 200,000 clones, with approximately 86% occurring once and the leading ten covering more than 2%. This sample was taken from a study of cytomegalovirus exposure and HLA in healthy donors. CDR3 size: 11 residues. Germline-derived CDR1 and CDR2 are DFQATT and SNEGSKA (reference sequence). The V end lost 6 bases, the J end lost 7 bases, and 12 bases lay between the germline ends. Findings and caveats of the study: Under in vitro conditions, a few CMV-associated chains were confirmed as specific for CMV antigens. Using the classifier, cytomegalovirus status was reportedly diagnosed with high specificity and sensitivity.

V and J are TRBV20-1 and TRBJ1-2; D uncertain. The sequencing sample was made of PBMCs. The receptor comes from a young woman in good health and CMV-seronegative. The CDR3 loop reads CSATTSGGYTF. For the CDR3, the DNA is TGCAGTGCCACAACTTCGGGTGGCTACACCTTC.